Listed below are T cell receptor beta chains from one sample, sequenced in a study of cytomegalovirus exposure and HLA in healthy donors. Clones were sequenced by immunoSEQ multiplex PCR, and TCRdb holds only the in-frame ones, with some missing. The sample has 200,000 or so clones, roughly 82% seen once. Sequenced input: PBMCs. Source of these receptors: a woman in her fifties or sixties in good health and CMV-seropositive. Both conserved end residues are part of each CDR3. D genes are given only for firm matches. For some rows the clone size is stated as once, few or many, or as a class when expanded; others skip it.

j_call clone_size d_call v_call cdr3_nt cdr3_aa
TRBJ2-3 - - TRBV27 TGTGCCAGCAGTCCCACTCGACCCCGGGGCACAGATACGCAGTATTTT CASSPTRPRGTDTQYF
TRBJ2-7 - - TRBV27 TGTGCCAGCAGTTTATCGAAGGGGAACGAGCAGTACTTC CASSLSKGNEQYF
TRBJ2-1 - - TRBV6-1 TGTGCCAGCAGTGTTTCTCCCCGGGAATTCTTC CASSVSPREFF
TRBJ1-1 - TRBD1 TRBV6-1 TGTGCCAGCAGCGAATTCAGGGGGGTCACTGAAGCTTTCTTT CASSEFRGVTEAFF
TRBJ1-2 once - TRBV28 TGTGCCAGCAGTTTAATAGGGGCCTCCCGTGAGGTGGGGTATGGCTACACCTTC CASSLIGASREVGYGYTF
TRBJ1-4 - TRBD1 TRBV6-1 TGTGCCAGCAGTCCTACAGGGGCCCCGGCAGAAAAACTGTTTTTT CASSPTGAPAEKLFF
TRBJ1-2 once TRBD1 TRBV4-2 TGTGCCAGCAGCCAAGAAGGGGGCGGGGCTAACTATGGCTACACCTTC CASSQEGGGANYGYTF
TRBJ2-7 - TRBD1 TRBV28 TGTGCCAGCTTCGAGGGGACAGGGGGTATCGAGCAGTACTTC CASFEGTGGIEQYF
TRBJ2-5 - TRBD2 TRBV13 TGTGCCAGCAGCAGACTAGCGGGGGGTCAAGAGACCCAGTACTTC CASSRLAGGQETQYF
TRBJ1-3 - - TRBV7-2 TGTGCCAGCAGCTTAGCGGCCGACTCTGGAAACACCATATATTTT CASSLAADSGNTIYF
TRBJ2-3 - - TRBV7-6 TGTGCCAGCAGCCGTGAACCCGGACTTAGCACAGATACGCAGTATTTT CASSREPGLSTDTQYF
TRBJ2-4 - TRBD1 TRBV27 TGTGCCAGCAGTCGGCTTCTGGACAGGGGGTACATTCAGTACTTC CASSRLLDRGYIQYF
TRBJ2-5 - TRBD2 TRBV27 TGTGCCAGCAGTTTATCGGGTCGGTTGGGGGGGGAGACCCAGTACTTC CASSLSGRLGGETQYF
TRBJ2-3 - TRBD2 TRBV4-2 TGTGCCAGCAGCCAAGGTCAGCGGGGGACCACAGATACGCAGTATTTT CASSQGQRGTTDTQYF
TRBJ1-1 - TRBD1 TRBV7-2 TGTGCCAGCAGCTTTGTACAGGGGGGCCGCGGGTCGAACACTGAAGCTTTCTTT CASSFVQGGRGSNTEAFF
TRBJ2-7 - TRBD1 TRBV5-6 TGTGCCAGCAGCTTAAGGGACAGGGTTAAAAACGAGCAGTACTTC CASSLRDRVKNEQYF
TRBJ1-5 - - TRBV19 TGTGCCAGTAGTATACCACAGGGAGGGGGCAATCAGCCCCAGCATTTT CASSIPQGGGNQPQHF
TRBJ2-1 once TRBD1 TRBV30 TGTGCCTGGAGTGTGGGGGACAGCTCCTACAATGAGCAGTTCTTC CAWSVGDSSYNEQFF
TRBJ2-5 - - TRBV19 TGTGCCAGTAGTACGGTGACAGACTGGGCACAAGAGACCCAGTACTTC CASSTVTDWAQETQYF
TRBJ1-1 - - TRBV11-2 TGTGCCAGCAGCCCTTATGTCACTGAAGCTTTCTTT CASSPYVTEAFF
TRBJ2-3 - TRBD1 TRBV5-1 TGCGCCAGCAGCTTGGGGACAGGGGGCAGCACAGATACGCAGTATTTT CASSLGTGGSTDTQYF
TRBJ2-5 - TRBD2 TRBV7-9 TGTGCCAGCAGCAAACTAGCGGGGGGCTTCCAAGAGACCCAGTACTTC CASSKLAGGFQETQYF
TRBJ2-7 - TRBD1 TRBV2 TGTGCCAGCAGAAGAGGGACAGGGCCCGAGCAGTACTTC CASRRGTGPEQYF
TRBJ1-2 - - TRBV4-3 TGCGCCAGCAGCCGCCTAATTGGAGTTAACTATGGCTACACCTTC CASSRLIGVNYGYTF
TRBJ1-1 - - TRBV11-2 TGTGCCAGCAGCTCGGGGGAGGGGGACTCTTTAGAAGCTTTCTTT CASSSGEGDSLEAFF
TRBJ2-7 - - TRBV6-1 TGTGCCAGCGAAAGGGAGACCTCCTACGAGCAGTACTTC CASERETSYEQYF
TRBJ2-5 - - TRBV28 TGTGCCAGCACAGGAGGGGGGGCGGGGCAAGAGACCCAGTACTTC CASTGGGAGQETQYF
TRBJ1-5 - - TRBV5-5 TGTGCCAGCAGCTTGATATTGGCTCGGGAACAGCCCCAGCATTTT CASSLILAREQPQHF
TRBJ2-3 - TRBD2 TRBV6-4 TGTGCCAGCACTAGCGGGGGCGGCGGGGATACGCAGTATTTT CASTSGGGGDTQYF
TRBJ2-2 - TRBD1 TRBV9 TGTGCCAGCAGCGTAAGGCCAGGGGGCGACACCGGGGAGCTGTTTTTT CASSVRPGGDTGELFF
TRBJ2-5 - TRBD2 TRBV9 TGTGCCAGCAGTACTAAAGATCGACTAGCGGCACAAGAGACCCAGTACTTC CASSTKDRLAAQETQYF
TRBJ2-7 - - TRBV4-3 TGCGCCAGCAGCCAAGAAAGTGGAGCTACCTACGAGCAGTACTTC CASSQESGATYEQYF
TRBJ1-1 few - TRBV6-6 TGTGCCAGCTATACTAGGGGGACTGAAGCTTTCTTT CASYTRGTEAFF